These 18 T cell receptor beta chains were sequenced from one sample in a study of T cells in Graves' hyperthyroidism and ophthalmopathy (dated by TCRdb to the late 2010s). The library was prepared using multiplex PCR. The instrument was an Illumina HiSeq 2000. The TCR beta CDR3 regions were amplified from the RNA transcripts. A first-round RT-PCR of the TCR CDR3 used the HTBI primer set with the Qiagen OneStep RT-PCR kit. Through fastp at Q25 and MiXCR, TCRdb rebuilt clones from the public reads, retaining in-frame beta chains. Records with the same CDR3 protein are collapsed into one entry carrying the most frequent genes and DNA. The sample includes hundreds of thousands of distinct CDR3 sequences, with around 15% observed a single time. The ten largest clonotypes hold 10% of the sample. The sample comprised blood. Receptor source: a woman aged 18 to 35 with Graves' hyperthyroidism.

The chain employs TRBV27 and TRBJ2-7; 8 bases are a match to TRBD2. Looked up from germline, CDR1 is MNHEY and CDR2 is SMNVEV (reference sequence). V was pared by 7 bases and J by 3 bases, with 11 bases of the junction left unmatched. This CDR3 region has 15 residues. The chain's CDR3 is CASTHRLAGVYEQYF. In DNA form, the CDR3 reads TGTGCCAGCACCCACCGGCTAGCGGGCGTCTACGAGCAGTACTTC.

This clonotype was seen at least ten times. The V call is TRBV3-1, the J call TRBJ2-2; D might be TRBD2 (5 bases). Germline V gene data show CDR1 as LGHDT and CDR2 as YNNKEL (reference sequence). This CDR3 contains 16 residues. V was trimmed by 6 bases and J by 4 bases, leaving 18 bases between them. The CDR3 reads CASRPEEARGTGELFF. In DNA, the CDR3 is TGTGCCAGCAGACCGGAGGAGGCCCGTGGCACCGGGGAGCTGTTTTTT.

V and J are TRBV12-3 or TRBV12-4 and TRBJ2-3; D not resolved. This CDR3 has 14 residues. Trimming took off 7 bases at V and 1 base at J, with 12 bases between the two ends. The CDR3 reads CASNSPERTDTQYF. CDR3 in DNA: TGTGCCAGCAATTCCCCAGAACGCACAGATACGCAGTATTTT.

This clonotype was found many times. V is TRBV3-1 and J is TRBJ2-7, with unresolved D. V was trimmed by 1 base and J by 6 bases, leaving 10 bases between them. Germline CDR1 is LGHDT and CDR2 is YNNKEL (reference sequence). This CDR3 region has 13 residues. CDR3 amino acids: CASSQVRISEQYF. As DNA, the CDR3 is TGTGCCAGCAGCCAAGTAAGGATTAGCGAGCAGTACTTC.

This clonotype was seen repeatedly, ten times or more. The chain joins TRBV30 to TRBJ2-7, with no clear D. The germline CDR1 and CDR2 sequences are GTSNPN and SVGIG (reference sequence). The V end was cut by 0 bases, the J end by 1 base, with 13 bases between. The CDR3 runs 15 residues. CDR3 coding DNA: TGTGCCTGGAGTGTACGAAGGCTTTATTCCTACGAGCAGTACTTC. It yields the protein CAWSVRRLYSYEQYF.

This clonotype was seen at least ten times. The V gene is TRBV3-1, the J gene TRBJ2-3; 12 nucleotides line up with TRBD2. Germline V gene data show CDR1 as LGHDT and CDR2 as YNNKEL (reference sequence). With 0 bases clipped from V and 1 base from J, the junction kept 5 bases outside the gene matches. The CDR3 covers 18 residues. Here the CDR3 reads CASSQDIGLAGRTDTQYF. The CDR3 DNA sequence: TGTGCCAGCAGCCAAGATATAGGACTAGCGGGACGCACAGATACGCAGTATTTT.

Regarding this clonotype: With a much larger clone just one base away, this may be a read error. The V call is TRBV6-2 or TRBV6-3, the J call TRBJ2-3, with 9 bases lining up with TRBD1. J gave up 8 bases and V 7 bases, and 10 bases lay outside the gene matches. The germline V gene encodes CDR1 MNHEY and CDR2 SVGEGT. The CDR3 sequence is 14 residues long. The DNA of the CDR3 is TGTGCCAGCAACCGGGACAGGGTGGTAGGTACGCAGTATTTT. It is translated as CASNRDRVVGTQYF.

This clonotype came up a few times. The genes are TRBV24-1 and TRBJ2-7, with D tentatively TRBD2 (6 bases). The CDR3 runs to 12 residues. V lost 8 bases and J 1 base, leaving 8 bases between the germline ends. CDR1 is KGHDR, CDR2 SFDVKD, per germline. DNA of the CDR3: TGTGCCACCACCGGGACTTCCTACGAGCAGTACTTC. It yields the protein CATTGTSYEQYF.

This clonotype occurred once. The V gene is TRBV11-2, the J gene TRBJ2-7; TRBD2 matches at 11 bases. The CDR3 totals 14 residues. Losses at the gene ends were 5 bases for V and 2 bases for J; bases not matched to a gene: 2. Germline V CDR1 and CDR2: SGHAT, FQNNGV. The CDR3, as DNA: TGTGCCAGCAGCACTAGCGGGAGCCCCTACGAGCAGTACTTC. As protein: CASSTSGSPYEQYF. The full variable domain, its missing parts supplied by reference TRBV11-2 and TRBJ2-7, is EAGVAQSPRYKIIEKRQSVAFWCNPISGHATLYWYQQILGQGPKLLIQFQNNGVVDDSQLPKDRFSAERLKGVDSTLKIQPAKLEDSAVYLCASSTSGSPYEQYFGPGTRLTVT.

This clonotype was detected ten times or more. The chain carries TRBV2 and TRBJ2-7; 11 bases fit TRBD2. Per germline, CDR1 SNHLY and CDR2 FYNNEI. The junction had 13 bases not matched to a gene; V was cut back by 2 bases and J by 4 bases. The CDR3 runs 18 residues. CDR3 region: CASSEQLAGAASKYEQYF. The CDR3, as DNA: TGTGCCAGCAGTGAACAACTAGCGGGGGCCGCCTCGAAATACGAGCAGTACTTC.

Many counts were recorded for this clonotype. The CDR3 here is CASSLMIAVNYNEQFF. CDR3 sequence (DNA): TGTGCCAGCAGCTTAATGATAGCGGTCAACTACAATGAGCAGTTCTTC. V is TRBV13 and J is TRBJ2-1; D is possibly TRBD2 (6 bases). This CDR3 has 16 residues. Trimming left V 2 bases short and J 3 bases short, with 14 bases between. Germline assignment: CDR1 PRHDT and CDR2 FYEKMQ (reference sequence).

This clonotype was observed many times. The chain joins TRBV2 to TRBJ2-7; tentatively, D is TRBD2 (5 bases). This CDR3 is 12 amino acids long. Trimming left V 6 bases short and J 6 bases short, with 12 bases between. Germline CDR1 is SNHLY and CDR2 is FYNNEI. The CDR3 DNA reads TGTGCCAGCAGGGAGGACTTCTCCGAGCAGTACTTC. Protein product: CASREDFSEQYF.

This clonotype was seen at least ten times. The chain joins TRBV6-4 to TRBJ1-1; D might be TRBD1 (5 bases). The CDR3 consists of 18 residues. Trimming removed 0 bases from V and 3 bases from J, with 20 bases in between. CDR1 is MRHNA, CDR2 SNTAGT, per germline. The CDR3 DNA reads as TGTGCCAGCAGTGACTCGACGGACAAAGGATACGCGGACACTGAAGCTTTCTTT. It encodes CASSDSTDKGYADTEAFF.

The rearrangement joins TRBV4-1 to TRBJ2-1; 9 bases map to TRBD2. The germline CDR1 and CDR2 sequences are MGHRA and YSYEKL. J lost 15 bases, V lost 2 bases, and 8 bases had no gene match. This CDR3 comprises 13 residues. CDR3 in DNA: TGCGCCAGCAGCCAAATAGGCGGGAGGGACCGGTTCTTC. Translating gives CASSQIGGRDRFF.

This clonotype was seen at least ten times. The chain recombines TRBV18 with TRBJ1-2, with 9 bases aligning to TRBD1. In germline, CDR1 is KGHSH, CDR2 LQKENI. V was pared by 2 bases and J by 3 bases, with 4 bases of the junction left unmatched. This CDR3 has 15 amino acids. This CDR3 is CASSPTGQGYYGYTF. The CDR3 bases are TGTGCCAGCTCACCAACGGGACAGGGATACTATGGCTACACCTTC.

The genes are TRBV19 and TRBJ2-2, with D hard to call. There are 11 residues in the CDR3. Germline assignment: CDR1 LNHDA and CDR2 SQIVND (reference sequence). V was trimmed by 3 bases and J by 9 bases, leaving 5 bases between them. The DNA for the CDR3 is TGTGCCAGTAGTATGAATCGGGAGCTGTTTTTT. Translating gives CASSMNRELFF.

At least ten counts were recorded for this clonotype. The CDR3 here is CASRPDPRGGTGKKGQYF. In nucleotides, the CDR3 is TGTGCCAGCAGACCCGACCCGAGGGGCGGGACAGGGAAGAAGGGGCAGTACTTC. The gene calls are TRBV28 and TRBJ2-7; 9 bases agree with TRBD1. The V gene's germline CDR1 is MDHEN and CDR2 SYDVKM. Unmatched junction bases numbered 24, after V lost 6 bases and J lost 9 bases. The CDR3 is made up of 18 amino acids.

Ten or more counts support this clonotype. V usage is TRBV6-2 or TRBV6-3 and J usage is TRBJ2-7; D is ambiguous. V gave up 0 bases and J gave up 2 bases, with 11 bases separating them. This CDR3 contains 15 residues. From germline, CDR1 is MNHEY and CDR2 SVGEGT. CDR3 in DNA: TGTGCCAGCAGTTACTCCCCAAGATCCGCCTACGAGCAGTACTTC. Translated, it gives CASSYSPRSAYEQYF.